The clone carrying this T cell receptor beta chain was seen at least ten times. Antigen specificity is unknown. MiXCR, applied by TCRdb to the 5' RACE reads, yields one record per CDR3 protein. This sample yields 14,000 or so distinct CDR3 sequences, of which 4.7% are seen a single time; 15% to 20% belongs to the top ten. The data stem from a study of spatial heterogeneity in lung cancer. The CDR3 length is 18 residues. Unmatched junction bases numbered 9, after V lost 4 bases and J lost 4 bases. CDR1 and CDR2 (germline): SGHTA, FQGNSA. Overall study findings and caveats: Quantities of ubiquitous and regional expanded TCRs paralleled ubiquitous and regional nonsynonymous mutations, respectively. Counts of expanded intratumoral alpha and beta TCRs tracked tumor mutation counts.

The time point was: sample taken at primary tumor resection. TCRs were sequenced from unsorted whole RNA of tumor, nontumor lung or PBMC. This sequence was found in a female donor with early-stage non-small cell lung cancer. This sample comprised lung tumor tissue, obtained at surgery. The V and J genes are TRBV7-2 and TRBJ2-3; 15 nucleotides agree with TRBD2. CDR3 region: CASSSKGLAGGRADTQYF. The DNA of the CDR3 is TGTGCCAGCAGCTCCAAGGGACTAGCGGGGGGCCGGGCAGATACGCAGTATTTT.